Detailed here is one T cell receptor beta chain. Its antigen is still unknown. The sample originates from a study of cytomegalovirus exposure and HLA in healthy donors. General observations from the study: The authors listed some 150 TCR beta chains as cytomegalovirus-associated. That first-cohort TCR clusters tended to co-occur in the roughly 130 validation repertoires was found in a later analysis. High sensitivity and specificity were reportedly achieved when the classifier diagnosed cytomegalovirus status. In vitro data verified three CMV-associated chains as specific for CMV antigens.

The V and J ends lost 7 bases and 1 base respectively, with 11 bases between them. CDR3 size: 15 residues. CDR1 is SGHAT and CDR2 is FQNNGV in the germline V gene. This table comes from immunoSEQ multiplex PCR, and its TCRdb copy is limited to in-frame clones, with some not included. This sample has 150,000 or so clones, with approximately 89% found just once. This chain connects TRBV11-2 to TRBJ2-6; a weak D match, TRBD2 (5 bases). The sequenced material came from PBMCs. This receptor was taken from a man aged 18-30 years in good health and CMV-seropositive. CDR3 in amino acids: CASTPGISGANVLTF. CDR3 coding DNA: TGTGCCAGCACCCCGGGGATTTCTGGGGCCAACGTCCTGACTTTC. Full variable domain (remainder filled in from reference TRBV11-2 and TRBJ2-6): EAGVAQSPRYKIIEKRQSVAFWCNPISGHATLYWYQQILGQGPKLLIQFQNNGVVDDSQLPKDRFSAERLKGVDSTLKIQPAKLEDSAVYLCASTPGISGANVLTFGAGSRLTVL.